Listed here is a single T cell receptor (beta chain). These data are taken from a study of T cells in localized non-small cell lung cancer. Produced via immunoSEQ multiplex PCR; TCRdb's table is partial and in-frame only. The sample comprises tens of thousands of clones, 80% to 90% of which are singletons, and approximately 10% rests with the top ten. Germline V gene sequence: CDR1 SGHVS, CDR2 FQNEAQ. With 1 base clipped from V and 1 base from J, the junction kept 7 bases outside the gene matches. The CDR3 covers 16 residues. Sequencing used peripheral blood, obtained before any cancer treatment. The chain combines TRBV7-8 with TRBJ2-7; 7 bases agree with TRBD2. The sequence came from a woman aged 40-69 years with stage I lung adenocarcinoma. CDR3 bases: TGTGCCAGCAGCTTAGGGGGGGGGACGGTATCCTACGAGCAGTACTTC. Residues: CASSLGGGTVSYEQYF.